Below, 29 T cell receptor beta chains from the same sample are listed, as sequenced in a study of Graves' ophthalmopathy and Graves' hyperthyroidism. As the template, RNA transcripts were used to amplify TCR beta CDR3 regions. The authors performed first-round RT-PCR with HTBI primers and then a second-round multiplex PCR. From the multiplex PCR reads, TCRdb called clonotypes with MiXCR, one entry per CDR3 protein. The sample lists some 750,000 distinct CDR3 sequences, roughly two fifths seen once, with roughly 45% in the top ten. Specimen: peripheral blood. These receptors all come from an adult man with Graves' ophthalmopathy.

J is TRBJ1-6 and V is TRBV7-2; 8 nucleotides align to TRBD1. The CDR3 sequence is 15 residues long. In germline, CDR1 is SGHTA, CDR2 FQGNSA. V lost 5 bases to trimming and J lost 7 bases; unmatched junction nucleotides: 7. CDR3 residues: CASSVQQGGNSPLHF. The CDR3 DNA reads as TGTGCCAGCAGCGTCCAACAGGGGGGCAATTCACCCCTCCACTTT.

The CDR3 region has the DNA TGTGCCAGCAGCCAAGATCGGGAACGAGGCTACACCTTC. Its translation is CASSQDRERGYTF. The chain employs TRBV7-9 and TRBJ1-2; D not certain. The CDR3 is 13 residues long. CDR1 is SEHNR, CDR2 FQNEAQ, per germline (reference sequence). V lost 5 bases and J lost 8, with 15 bases in between.

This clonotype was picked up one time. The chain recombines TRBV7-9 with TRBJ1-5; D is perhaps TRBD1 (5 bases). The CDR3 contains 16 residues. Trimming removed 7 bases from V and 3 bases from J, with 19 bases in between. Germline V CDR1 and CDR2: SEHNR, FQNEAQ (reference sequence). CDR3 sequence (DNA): TGTGCCAGCAAGATTAGCGGCAGGGCCAACAATCAGCCCCAGCATTTT. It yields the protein CASKISGRANNQPQHF.

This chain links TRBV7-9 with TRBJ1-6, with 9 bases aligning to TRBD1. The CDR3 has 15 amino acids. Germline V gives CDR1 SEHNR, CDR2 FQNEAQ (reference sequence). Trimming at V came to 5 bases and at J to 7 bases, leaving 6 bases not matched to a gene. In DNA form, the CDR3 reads TGTGCCAGCAGCGGTATACAGGGGGCCAATTCACCCCTCCACTTT. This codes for CASSGIQGANSPLHF.

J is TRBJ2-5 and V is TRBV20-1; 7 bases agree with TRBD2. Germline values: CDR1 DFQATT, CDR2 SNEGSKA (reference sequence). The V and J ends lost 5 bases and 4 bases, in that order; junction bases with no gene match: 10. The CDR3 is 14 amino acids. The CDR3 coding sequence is TGCAGTGCTCAAACGGGGGGAGGTATAGAGACCCAGTACTTC. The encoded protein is CSAQTGGGIETQYF.

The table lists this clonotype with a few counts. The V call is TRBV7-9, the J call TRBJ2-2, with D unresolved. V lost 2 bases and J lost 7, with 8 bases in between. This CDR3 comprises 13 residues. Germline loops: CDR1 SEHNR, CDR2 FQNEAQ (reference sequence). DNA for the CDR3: TGTGCCAGCAGCTTACCGCATGTCGGGGAGCTGTTTTTT. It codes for CASSLPHVGELFF.

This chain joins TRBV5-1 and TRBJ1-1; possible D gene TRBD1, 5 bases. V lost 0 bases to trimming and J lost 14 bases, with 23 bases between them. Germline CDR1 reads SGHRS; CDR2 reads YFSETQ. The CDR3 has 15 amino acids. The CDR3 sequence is CASSLEFSGPEISFF. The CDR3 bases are TGCGCCAGCAGCTTGGAATTTTCAGGGCCCGAGATTTCGTTCTTT.

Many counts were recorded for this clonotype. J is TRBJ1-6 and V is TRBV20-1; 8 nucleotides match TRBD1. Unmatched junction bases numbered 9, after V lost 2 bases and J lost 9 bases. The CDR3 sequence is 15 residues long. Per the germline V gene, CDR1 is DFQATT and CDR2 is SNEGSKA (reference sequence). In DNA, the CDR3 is TGCAGTGCTAGACCACGGGGACAGGCCGCTTCACCCCTCCACTTT. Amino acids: CSARPRGQAASPLHF.

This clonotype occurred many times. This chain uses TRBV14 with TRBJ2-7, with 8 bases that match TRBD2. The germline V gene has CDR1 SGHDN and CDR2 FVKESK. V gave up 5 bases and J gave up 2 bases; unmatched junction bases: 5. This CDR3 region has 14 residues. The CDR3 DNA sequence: TGTGCCAGCAGCATAGGACTAGCTGCCTACGAGCAGTACTTC. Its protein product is CASSIGLAAYEQYF.

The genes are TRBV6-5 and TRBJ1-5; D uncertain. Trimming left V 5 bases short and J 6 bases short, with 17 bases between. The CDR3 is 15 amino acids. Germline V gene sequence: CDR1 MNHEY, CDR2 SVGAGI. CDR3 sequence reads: CASSEALGLGQPQHF. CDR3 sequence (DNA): TGTGCCAGCAGTGAAGCGTTAGGTTTGGGTCAGCCCCAGCATTTT.

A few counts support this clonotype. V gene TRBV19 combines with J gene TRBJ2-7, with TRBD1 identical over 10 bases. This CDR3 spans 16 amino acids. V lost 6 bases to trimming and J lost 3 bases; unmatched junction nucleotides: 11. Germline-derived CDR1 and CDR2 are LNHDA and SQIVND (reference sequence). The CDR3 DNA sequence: TGTGCCAGTAGCCGGGACCCGGGACAGGGGAGCTACGAGCAGTACTTC. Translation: CASSRDPGQGSYEQYF.

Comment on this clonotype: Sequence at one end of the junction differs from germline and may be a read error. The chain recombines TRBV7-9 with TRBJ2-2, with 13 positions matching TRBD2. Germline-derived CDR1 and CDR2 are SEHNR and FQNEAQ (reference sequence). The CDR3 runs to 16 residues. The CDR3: CASSYRWTSGRGEQFF. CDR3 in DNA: TGTGCCAGCAGCTACCGGTGGACTAGCGGGAGAGGTGAGCAGTTTTTT.

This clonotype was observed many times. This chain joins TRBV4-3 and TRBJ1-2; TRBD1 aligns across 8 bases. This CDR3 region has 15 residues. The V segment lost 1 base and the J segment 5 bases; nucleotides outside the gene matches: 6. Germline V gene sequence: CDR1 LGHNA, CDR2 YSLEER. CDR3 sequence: CASSQAVTGAYGYTF. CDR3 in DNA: TGCGCCAGCAGCCAAGCGGTGACAGGGGCATATGGCTACACCTTC.

This CDR3 is CASSQDPAGGSYEQYF. Here the CDR3 DNA reads TGTGCCAGCAGCCAAGATCCAGCAGGAGGGTCCTACGAGCAGTACTTC. This rearrangement joins TRBV7-6 to TRBJ2-7, with a tentative D call TRBD2 (6 bases). Germline CDR1 is SGHVS and CDR2 is FNYEAQ. Trimming removed 5 bases from V and 1 base from J, with 18 bases in between. This CDR3 is 16 amino acids long.

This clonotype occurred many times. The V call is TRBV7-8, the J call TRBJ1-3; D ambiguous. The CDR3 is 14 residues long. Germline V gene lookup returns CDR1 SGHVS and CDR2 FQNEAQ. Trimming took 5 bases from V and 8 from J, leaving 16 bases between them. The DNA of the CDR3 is TGTGCCAGCAGCCTCACCCTGAATGTGGACACCATATATTTT. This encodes CASSLTLNVDTIYF.

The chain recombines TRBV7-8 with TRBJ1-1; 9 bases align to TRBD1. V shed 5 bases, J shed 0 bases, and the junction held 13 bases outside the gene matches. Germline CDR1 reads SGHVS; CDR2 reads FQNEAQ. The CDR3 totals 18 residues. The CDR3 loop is CASSPGHLQGALNTEAFF. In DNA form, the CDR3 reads TGTGCCAGCAGCCCCGGACACCTACAGGGGGCTCTGAACACTGAAGCTTTCTTT.

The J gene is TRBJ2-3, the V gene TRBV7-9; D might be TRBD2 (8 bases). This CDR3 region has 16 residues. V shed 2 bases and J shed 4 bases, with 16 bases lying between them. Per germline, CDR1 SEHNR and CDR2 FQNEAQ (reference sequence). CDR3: CASSLPQGTSSDTQYF. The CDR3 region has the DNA TGTGCCAGCAGCTTACCACAGGGGACTAGTTCAGATACGCAGTATTTT.

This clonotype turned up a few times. The DNA of the CDR3 is TGTGCCAGCAGCCTCCTTGGGGGCAGTAGGGCCGAGACCCAGTACTTC. This encodes CASSLLGGSRAETQYF. The genes are TRBV12-3 or TRBV12-4 and TRBJ2-5; possibly TRBD1 for D (6 bases). The V end was cut by 6 bases, the J end by 5 bases, with 22 bases between. The CDR3 loop spans 16 amino acids.

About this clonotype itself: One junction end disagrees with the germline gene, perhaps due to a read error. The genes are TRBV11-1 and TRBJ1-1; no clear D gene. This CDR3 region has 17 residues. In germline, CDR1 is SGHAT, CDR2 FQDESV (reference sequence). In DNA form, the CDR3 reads TGTGCCAGCATCTTAAATCGGGTCTCGGGTGCGAACACTGAAGCTTTCTTT. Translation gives CASILNRVSGANTEAFF.

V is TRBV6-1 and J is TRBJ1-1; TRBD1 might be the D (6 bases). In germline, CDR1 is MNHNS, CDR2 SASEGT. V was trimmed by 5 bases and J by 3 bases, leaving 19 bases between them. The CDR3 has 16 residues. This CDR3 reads CASSLFAGVVDTEAFF. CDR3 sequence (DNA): TGTGCCAGCAGTTTATTCGCAGGGGTTGTCGACACTGAAGCTTTCTTT.

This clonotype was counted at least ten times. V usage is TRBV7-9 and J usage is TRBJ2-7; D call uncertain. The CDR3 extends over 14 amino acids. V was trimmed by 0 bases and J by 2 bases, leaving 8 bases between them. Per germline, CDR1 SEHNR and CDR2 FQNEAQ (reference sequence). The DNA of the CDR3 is TGTGCCAGCAGCTTAGCTGGCAGACCCTACGAGCAGTACTTC. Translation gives CASSLAGRPYEQYF.

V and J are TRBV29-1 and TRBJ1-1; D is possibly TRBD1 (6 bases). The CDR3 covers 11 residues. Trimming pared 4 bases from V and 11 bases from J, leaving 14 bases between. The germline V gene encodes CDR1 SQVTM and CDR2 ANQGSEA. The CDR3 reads CSVGGGDRAFF. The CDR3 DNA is TGCAGCGTTGGAGGGGGAGATCGGGCTTTCTTT.

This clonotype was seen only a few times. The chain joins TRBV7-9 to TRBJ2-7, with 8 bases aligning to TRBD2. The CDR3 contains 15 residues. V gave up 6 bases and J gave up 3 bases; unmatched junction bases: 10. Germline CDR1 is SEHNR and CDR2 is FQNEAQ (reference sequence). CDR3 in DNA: TGTGCCAGCAGATCAAGCGGGAGCGTCCACTACGAGCAGTACTTC. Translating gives CASRSSGSVHYEQYF.

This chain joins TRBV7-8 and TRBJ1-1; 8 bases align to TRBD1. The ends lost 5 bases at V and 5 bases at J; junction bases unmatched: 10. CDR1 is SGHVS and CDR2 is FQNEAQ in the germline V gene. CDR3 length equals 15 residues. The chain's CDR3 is CASSRNAGGQTEAFF. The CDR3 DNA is TGTGCCAGCAGCCGAAACGCAGGGGGCCAAACTGAAGCTTTCTTT.

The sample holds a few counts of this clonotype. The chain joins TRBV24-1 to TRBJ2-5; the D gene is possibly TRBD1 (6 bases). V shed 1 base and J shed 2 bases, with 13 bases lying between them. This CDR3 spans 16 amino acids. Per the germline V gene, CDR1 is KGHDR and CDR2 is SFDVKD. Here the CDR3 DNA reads TGTGCCACCAGTGATTTCGGGACACCAGGACAAGAGACCCAGTACTTC. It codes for CATSDFGTPGQETQYF.

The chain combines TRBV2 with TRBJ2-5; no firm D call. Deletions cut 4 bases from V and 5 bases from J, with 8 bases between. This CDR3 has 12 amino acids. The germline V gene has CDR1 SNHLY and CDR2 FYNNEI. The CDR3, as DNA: TGTGCCAGCAGTGCTAGTATGGAGACCCAGTACTTC. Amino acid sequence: CASSASMETQYF.

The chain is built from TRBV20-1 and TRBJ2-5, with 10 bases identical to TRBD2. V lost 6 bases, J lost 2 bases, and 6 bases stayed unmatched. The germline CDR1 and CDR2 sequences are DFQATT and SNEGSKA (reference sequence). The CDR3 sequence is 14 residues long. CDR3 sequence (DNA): TGCAGTGCCAAGACTAGCGGGCCACAAGAGACCCAGTACTTC. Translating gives CSAKTSGPQETQYF.

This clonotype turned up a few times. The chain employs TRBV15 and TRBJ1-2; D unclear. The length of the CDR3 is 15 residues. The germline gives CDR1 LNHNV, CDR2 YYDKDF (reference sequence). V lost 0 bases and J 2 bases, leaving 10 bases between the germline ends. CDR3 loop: CATSRDLDGNYGYTF. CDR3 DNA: TGTGCCACCAGCAGAGATCTTGACGGAAACTATGGCTACACCTTC.

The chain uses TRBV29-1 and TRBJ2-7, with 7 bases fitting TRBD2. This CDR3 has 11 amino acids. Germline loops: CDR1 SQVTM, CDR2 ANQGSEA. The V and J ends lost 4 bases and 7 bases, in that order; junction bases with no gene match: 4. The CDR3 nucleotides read TGCAGCGTTGGCGGGGGAGGGGAGCAGTACTTC. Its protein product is CSVGGGGEQYF.